This TCR beta chain was sequenced during a study of monozygotic twins with cystic fibrosis. Study conclusions and caveats: In 13 of 16 pairs, V gene usage was closest to the co-twin's.

Repertoires were generated with immunoSEQ multiplex PCR, while TCRdb's copy carries only in-frame clones and drops some. Of about 20,000 clones in the sample, roughly 96% were seen once. Points on this clone: What it binds is not known.

The clonotype was recovered from a girl aged 2 to 10 with cystic fibrosis. Sequences were obtained from blood.

The DNA of the CDR3 is TGTGCCAGCAAGCGACAGGGGGGCGAGGAGACCCAGTACTTC. It specifies CASKRQGGEETQYF. The rearrangement links TRBV2 to TRBJ2-5; 9 bases fit TRBD1. Germline-derived CDR1 and CDR2 are SNHLY and FYNNEI. V gave up 7 bases and J gave up 5 bases; unmatched junction bases: 8. CDR3 length equals 14 residues.